Below, 21 T cell receptor beta chains from the same sample are listed, as sequenced in a study of control samples from healthy donors and cancer patients. Profiling relied on immunoSEQ multiplex PCR, and the TCRdb table lists in-frame clones only, not all of them. The sample includes about 94,000 clones, approximately 90% of them seen just once. The specimen sequenced was blood. The source of these receptors is a young woman in good health.

The chain has TRBV20-1 and TRBJ1-3; D is undetermined. The CDR3 runs to 13 residues. The germline CDR1 and CDR2 sequences are DFQATT and SNEGSKA (reference sequence). Trimming cost V 3 bases and J 3 bases, with 9 bases left between them. Written as DNA, the CDR3 is TGCAGTGCTAGTCGAGGAAGTGGAAACACCATATATTTT. Its translation is CSASRGSGNTIYF.

The chain has TRBV2 and TRBJ1-4; tentative D call: TRBD1 (6 bases). CDR1 and CDR2 (germline): SNHLY, FYNNEI. The CDR3 runs 14 residues. V lost 6 bases and J lost 5, with 13 bases in between. The CDR3 loop is CASSLQGLNEKLFF. In DNA form, the CDR3 reads TGTGCCAGCAGCCTACAGGGATTAAATGAAAAACTGTTTTTT.

The chain links TRBV16 to TRBJ2-4, with D uncertain. V was pared by 5 bases and J by 6 bases, with 20 bases between. Germline CDR1 KGHSY, CDR2 FQNENV. The CDR3 consists of 16 residues. CDR3: CASSGDSTQIINIQYF. The CDR3 DNA follows: TGTGCCAGCAGCGGAGACTCAACACAGATTATAAACATTCAGTACTTC.

V is TRBV5-6 and J is TRBJ2-1, with D perhaps TRBD2 (6 bases). V lost 4 bases, J lost 5 bases, and 10 bases lay in between. CDR1 SGHDT and CDR2 YYEEEE come from the germline V gene. The CDR3 sequence is 13 residues long. CDR3 residues: CASSAGLNNEQFF. The CDR3 DNA reads TGTGCCAGCAGCGCGGGACTCAACAATGAGCAGTTCTTC. The whole variable domain, filled in from reference TRBV5-6 and TRBJ2-1, reads DAGVTQSPTHLIKTRGQQVTLRCSPKSGHDTVSWYQQALGQGPQFIFQYYEEEERQRGNFPDRFSGHQFPNYSSELNVNALLLGDSALYLCASSAGLNNEQFFGPGTRLTVL.

This rearrangement joins TRBV2 to TRBJ1-2; a possible D gene is TRBD1 (6 bases). The germline gives CDR1 SNHLY, CDR2 FYNNEI. This CDR3 is 13 amino acids long. V lost 7 bases and J 2 bases, leaving 11 bases between the germline ends. CDR3 amino acids: CASIDRINYGYTF. The DNA of the CDR3 is TGTGCCAGCATCGACAGGATAAACTATGGCTACACCTTC.

CDR3 protein: CASSFLSGSEAFF. CDR3 nucleotide sequence: TGTGCCAGCAGTTTTCTTAGTGGCTCTGAAGCTTTCTTT. The chain recombines TRBV12-3 or TRBV12-4 with TRBJ1-1; D gene unclear. CDR3 length equals 13 residues. The ends were cut back, 3 bases at V and 6 bases at J, with 11 bases in the middle.

V is TRBV11-2 and J is TRBJ1-1; 9 nucleotides match TRBD1. Germline CDR1 and CDR2: SGHAT and FQNNGV. With 4 bases clipped from V and 6 bases from J, the junction kept 18 bases outside the gene matches. This CDR3 is 18 amino acids long. Here the CDR3 reads CASSYVPGQGRETPEAFF. The DNA for the CDR3 is TGTGCCAGCAGCTACGTCCCGGGACAGGGACGCGAGACCCCTGAAGCTTTCTTT.

The J gene is TRBJ2-7, the V gene TRBV4-2; D remains ambiguous. V was shortened by 2 bases and J by 8 bases, with 22 bases between the two germline ends. The CDR3 sequence is 16 residues long. Germline CDR1 reads LGHNA; CDR2 reads YNFKEQ. The CDR3 region is CASSQSSTRIELQQYF. DNA of the CDR3: TGTGCCAGCAGCCAAAGTAGTACCCGCATCGAATTACAGCAGTACTTC.

This clone was recorded a few times. Compared with germline, one end of the junction differs, possibly owing to a read error. This CDR3 reads CASSEARHTEAFF. Here the CDR3 DNA reads TGTGCCAGCAGTGAAGCGCGACACACCGAAGCTTTCTTT. The chain employs TRBV2 and TRBJ1-1, with D uncertain. This CDR3 is built from 13 residues. Per the germline V gene, CDR1 is SNHLY and CDR2 is FYNNEI.

This clone was seen just once. The V and J genes are TRBV6-4 and TRBJ1-1, with 8 bases that match TRBD1. Per germline, CDR1 MRHNA and CDR2 SNTAGT. This CDR3 spans 14 amino acids. Germline trimming cut 5 bases from V and 1 base from J; bases unmatched to any gene: 3. The CDR3 region is CASSKGQGNTEAFF. The DNA for the CDR3 is TGTGCCAGCAGTAAAGGACAGGGGAACACTGAAGCTTTCTTT.

V and J are TRBV19 and TRBJ2-7, with TRBD2 matching over 7 bases. CDR3 length equals 15 residues. Unmatched junction bases numbered 7, after V lost 3 bases and J lost 2 bases. CDR1 LNHDA and CDR2 SQIVND come from the germline V gene (reference sequence). The CDR3 DNA follows: TGTGCCAGTAGTATCGGGGGGACGAGAACCTACGAGCAGTACTTC. Its protein is CASSIGGTRTYEQYF.

The chain has TRBV24-1 and TRBJ2-3; D is undetermined. Trimming took 3 bases from V and 1 from J, leaving 7 bases between them. Germline CDR1 reads KGHDR; CDR2 reads SFDVKD. The CDR3 contains 14 residues. The chain's CDR3 is CATSDGLRTDTQYF. In nucleotides, the CDR3 is TGTGCCACCAGTGATGGGCTTCGCACAGATACGCAGTATTTT.

The chain couples TRBV6-1 to TRBJ1-5, with D possibly matching TRBD1 (6 bases). Germline CDR1 MNHNS, CDR2 SASEGT. CDR3 length: 16 residues. V lost 4 bases, J lost 0 bases, and 13 bases lay in between. The CDR3 DNA sequence: TGTGCCAGCAGTGGAAGAGGGGGGTATAGCAATCAGCCCCAGCATTTT. It specifies CASSGRGGYSNQPQHF.

The rearrangement uses TRBV7-3 and TRBJ2-1; 7 bases are shared with TRBD1. Germline assignment: CDR1 SGHTA and CDR2 FQGTGA. Trimming removed 3 bases from V and 3 bases from J; junction bases left unmatched: 5. The length of the CDR3 is 15 residues. This CDR3 reads CASSFDRDHYNEQFF. CDR3 coding DNA: TGTGCCAGCAGCTTTGACAGGGACCACTACAATGAGCAGTTCTTC.

The V and J genes are TRBV19 and TRBJ1-2; 9 positions match TRBD1. The CDR3 covers 16 residues. The V and J ends lost 5 bases and 4 bases, in that order; junction bases with no gene match: 11. The V gene's germline CDR1 is LNHDA and CDR2 SQIVND (reference sequence). CDR3 nucleotides: TGTGCCAGTAGTGCCCCCAGACAGGGGGTCGGCTATGGCTACACCTTC. Amino acid sequence: CASSAPRQGVGYGYTF.

V gene TRBV14 combines with J gene TRBJ1-2; D is unresolved. With 2 bases removed from V and 4 bases from J, the gap between germline ends came to 8 bases. Germline CDR1 is SGHDN and CDR2 is FVKESK. This CDR3 region has 13 residues. The CDR3 loop reads CASSQLHGYGYTF. The CDR3 region has the DNA TGTGCCAGCAGCCAACTGCACGGCTATGGCTACACCTTC.

This clone has a single count. The chain has TRBV5-1 and TRBJ1-6; perhaps TRBD1 as D (5 bases). Per germline, CDR1 SGHRS and CDR2 YFSETQ. V was cut by 3 bases and J by 0 bases, with 10 bases left in between. This CDR3 has 16 residues. The CDR3 DNA reads TGCGCCAGCAGCTGGAAGGGGAGCTCCTATAATTCACCCCTCCACTTT. Its protein product is CASSWKGSSYNSPLHF.

CDR3 protein: CASGVAAKNIQYF. As DNA, the CDR3 is TGTGCCAGCGGGGTTGCGGCCAAAAACATTCAGTACTTC. V gene TRBV7-9 combines with J gene TRBJ2-4; D is unclear. This CDR3 is 13 amino acids long. Trimming removed 8 bases at V and 1 base at J, with 9 bases between. CDR1 is SEHNR, CDR2 FQNEAQ, per germline (reference sequence). The full variable domain, rest sourced from reference TRBV7-9 and TRBJ2-4, is DTGVSQNPRHKITKRGQNVTFRCDPISEHNRLYWYRQTLGQGPEFLTYFQNEAQLEKSRLLSDRFSAERPKGSFSTLEIQRTEQGDSAMYLCASGVAAKNIQYFGAGTRLSVL.

The chain links TRBV28 to TRBJ2-1; 9 positions match TRBD1. J was trimmed by 4 bases and V by 6 bases; bases with no gene match: 7. CDR1 is MDHEN, CDR2 SYDVKM, per germline. The CDR3 contains 15 residues. The CDR3 loop reads CASSFTGGAYNEQFF. CDR3 nucleotides: TGTGCCAGCAGCTTTACAGGGGGCGCTTACAATGAGCAGTTCTTC.

The CDR3 DNA sequence: TGTGCCAGCAGACCCACTTTGGGCCGCTACGAGCAGTACTTC. It codes for CASRPTLGRYEQYF. The chain is built from TRBV2 and TRBJ2-7; D gene unclear. Per the germline V gene, CDR1 is SNHLY and CDR2 is FYNNEI. The CDR3 contains 14 residues. The V gene lost 6 bases and the J gene lost 3 bases, with 15 bases spanning the gap.

The chain has TRBV27 and TRBJ1-3, with TRBD1 matching 9 bases. Germline CDR1 reads MNHEY; CDR2 reads SMNVEV (reference sequence). The CDR3 is 16 amino acids. The trim removed 5 bases at V and 4 bases at J, leaving 9 bases unmatched. The CDR3 protein is CASSTNDRGSGNTIYF. The DNA of the CDR3 is TGTGCCAGCAGTACCAATGACAGGGGGTCAGGAAACACCATATATTTT.